This T cell receptor beta chain derives from a study of T cells after yellow fever vaccination. This CDR3 is 13 amino acids long. Germline values: CDR1 SQVTM, CDR2 ANQGSEA. TCRdb reprocessed the 5' RACE reads with MiXCR, giving one entry per CDR3 protein. The table shows approximately 150,000 distinct CDR3 sequences, with 5.5% to 7.5% occurring only once. Worth noting for this clonotype: A much more abundant neighbour one base away suggests this may be a read error.

The chain couples TRBV29-1 to TRBJ2-5; D unresolved. This clonotype was obtained from a man aged 18 to 29 who received the YFV17D yellow fever vaccine. The sequencing used CD4+ T cells sorted from PBMCs, collected on the day of the first yellow fever vaccination. In DNA, the CDR3 is TGCAGCGTCCGAAGTGGCGGCCAAGAGATCCAGTACTTC. Translated, it gives CSVRSGGQEIQYF.